This T cell receptor beta chain emerged from a study of T cell responses to AZD1222 COVID-19 vaccine. To note about this clone: No antigen is known for it.

Measured with immunoSEQ multiplex PCR; TCRdb has only the in-frame clones, and not every one. The top ten hold 4% to 5.5% of the sample, which has some 120,000 clones, 90% seen once. Broader study findings: Every sample of the repertoires postdated the peak T cell response. Of the AZD1222 recipients, only 5 to 7 were seropositive at baseline. Possibly, clonal diversity was underestimated; donors were largely white British and included more females. Across spike, vaccine-associated CD4 TCRs were found, dominant at 160-218 and 743-854.

This sample comprised peripheral blood, obtained on day 0 of MenACWY control vaccination. This TCR was sampled from an adult in good health.

CDR3 coding DNA: TGTGCCAGCAGCTTAGCCGGATACTCCTACGAGCAGTACTTC. This gives the protein CASSLAGYSYEQYF. The chain employs TRBV11-2 and TRBJ2-7; D is unresolved. Trimming pared 1 base from V and 0 bases from J, leaving 7 bases between. The CDR3 loop spans 14 amino acids. Germline CDR1 is SGHAT and CDR2 is FQNNGV.